This T cell receptor beta chain was identified in a study of blood T cell repertoires in COVID-19. TCRdb's table, derived via immunoSEQ multiplex PCR, lists solely in-frame clones and lacks some. The sample holds about 180,000 clones; about four fifths are singletons and the top ten take about 6.8%. With regard to this clone: The sample carries other DNA sequences with the same CDR3.

CDR1 is SEHNR and CDR2 is FQNEAQ in the germline V gene (reference sequence). This CDR3 region has 15 residues. V shed 5 bases, J shed 3 bases, and the junction held 8 bases outside the gene matches. The source is a man between 65 and 85 years old with active or convalescent COVID-19. The sample was peripheral blood. The chain joins TRBV7-9 to TRBJ2-7; 9 nucleotides line up with TRBD1. CDR3 amino acids: CASSPLGTGHYEQYF. In DNA form, the CDR3 reads TGTGCCAGCAGCCCCCTCGGGACAGGGCACTACGAGCAGTACTTC. The full variable domain, completed using reference TRBV7-9 and TRBJ2-7, is DTGVSQNPRHKITKRGQNVTFRCDPISEHNRLYWYRQTLGQGPEFLTYFQNEAQLEKSRLLSDRFSAERPKGSFSTLEIQRTEQGDSAMYLCASSPLGTGHYEQYFGPGTRLTVT.